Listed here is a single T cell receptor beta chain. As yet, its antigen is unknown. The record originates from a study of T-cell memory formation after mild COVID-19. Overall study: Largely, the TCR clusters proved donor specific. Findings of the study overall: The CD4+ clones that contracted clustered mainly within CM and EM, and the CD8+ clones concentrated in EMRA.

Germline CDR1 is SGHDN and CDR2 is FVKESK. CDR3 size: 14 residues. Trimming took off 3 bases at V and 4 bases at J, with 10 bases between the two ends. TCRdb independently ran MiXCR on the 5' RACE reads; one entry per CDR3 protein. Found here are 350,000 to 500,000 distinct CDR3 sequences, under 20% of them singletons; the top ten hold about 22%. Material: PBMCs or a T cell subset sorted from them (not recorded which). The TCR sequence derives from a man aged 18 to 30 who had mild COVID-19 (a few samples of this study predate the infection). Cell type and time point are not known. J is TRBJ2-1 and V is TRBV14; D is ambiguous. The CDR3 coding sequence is TGTGCCAGCAGCCAGACTGACGGTTACAATGAGCAGTTCTTC. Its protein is CASSQTDGYNEQFF.